The clone carrying this T cell receptor beta chain was seen once. The antigen is undetermined. This sample was included in a study of cytomegalovirus exposure and HLA in healthy donors. Study in general: When 350 to 400 donors were genotyped, approximately 80% of them were found to fall in the Caucasian-associated ancestry cluster.

It was with 60 Vbeta and 13 Jbeta primers that the PCR ran. Clones were sequenced by immunoSEQ multiplex PCR, and TCRdb holds only the in-frame ones, with some missing. The data hold over 100,000 clones, with around 85% observed a single time. Findings of the study overall: In a later analysis, several top co-occurrence clusters appeared linked to parvovirus B19, influenza, CMV and Epstein-Barr virus.

The clonotype was recovered from a young man in good health and CMV-seronegative. Material for sequencing was PBMCs.

DNA for the CDR3: TGTGCCAGCAGTTTACTCCGCTATGGCTACACCTTC. Amino acids: CASSLLRYGYTF. The chain links TRBV28 to TRBJ1-2, with D hard to call. Germline values: CDR1 MDHEN, CDR2 SYDVKM. With 2 bases removed from V and 4 bases from J, the gap between germline ends came to 5 bases. The CDR3 loop spans 12 amino acids.